Here is one TCR beta chain with its context. What it binds is unknown. As for the donors, each was a healthy bone marrow donor. There are 15 residues in the CDR3. Germline lookup yields CDR1 KGHSH and CDR2 LQKENI. V was cut by 3 bases and J by 8 bases, with 14 bases left in between. These data belong to a study of cytomegalovirus exposure and HLA in healthy donors. Findings and limits, study-wide: Reportedly, fewer N-insertions than the approximately 700-donor mean appeared in an Asian-associated ancestry cluster in a later analysis.

PCR used 60 Vbeta primers and 13 Jbeta primers. Here immunoSEQ multiplex PCR was the method, and the copy in TCRdb shows in-frame clones only, minus some. The profile shows tens of thousands of clones, about 80% of them singletons. The source is a man aged 45-65 years in good health and CMV-seropositive. Sequencing was performed on PBMCs. The V gene is TRBV18, the J gene TRBJ1-6; tentative D call: TRBD1 (5 bases). The CDR3 bases are TGTGCCAGCTCACCGGAGGGACCTAGAGATTCACCCCTCCACTTT. It encodes CASSPEGPRDSPLHF.